This T cell receptor (beta chain) emerged from a study of T cells in Graves' hyperthyroidism and ophthalmopathy. Researchers amplified the TCR beta CDR3 regions from RNA transcripts. In the first-round RT-PCR of the TCR CDR3, the HTBI primer set was used. In TCRdb, the multiplex PCR reads were re-called with MiXCR into one record per CDR3 protein. The table includes 750,000 to 900,000 distinct CDR3 sequences, over 35% detected once. At least ten counts were recorded for this clonotype. V was pared by 6 bases and J by 5 bases, with 10 bases between. This CDR3 has 12 amino acids. CDR1 is SEHNR and CDR2 is FQNEAQ in the germline V gene (reference sequence). Over 18 months, lack of ophthalmopathy progression marked Graves' hyperthyroidism as stable.

The source of this sequence is a man younger than 35 with Graves' hyperthyroidism. The J gene is TRBJ1-1, the V gene TRBV7-9, with D unresolved. The sample comprised blood. The CDR3 DNA reads TGTGCCAGCAGATCCCACGGGACTGAAGCTTTCTTT. Encoded protein: CASRSHGTEAFF.